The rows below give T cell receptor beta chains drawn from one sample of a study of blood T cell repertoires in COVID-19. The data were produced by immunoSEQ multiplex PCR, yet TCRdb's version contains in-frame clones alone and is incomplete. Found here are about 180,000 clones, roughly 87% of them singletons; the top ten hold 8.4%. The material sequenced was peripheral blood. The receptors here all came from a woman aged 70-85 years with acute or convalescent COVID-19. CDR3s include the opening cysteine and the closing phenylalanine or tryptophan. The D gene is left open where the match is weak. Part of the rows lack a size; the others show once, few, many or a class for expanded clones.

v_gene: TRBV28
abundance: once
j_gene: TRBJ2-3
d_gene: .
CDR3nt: TGTGCCAGCGACGCCGGACTCTTAAGCACAGATACGCAGTATTTT
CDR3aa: CASDAGLLSTDTQYF

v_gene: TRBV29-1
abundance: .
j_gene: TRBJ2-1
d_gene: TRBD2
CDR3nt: TGCAGCGTTGGGCAGGGACTAGGAAATGAGCAGTTCTTC
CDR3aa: CSVGQGLGNEQFF

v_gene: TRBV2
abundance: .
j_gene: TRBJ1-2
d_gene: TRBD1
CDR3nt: TGTGCCAGCAGGGGGGACAGGGGGCTTCGTGGCTACACCTTC
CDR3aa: CASRGDRGLRGYTF

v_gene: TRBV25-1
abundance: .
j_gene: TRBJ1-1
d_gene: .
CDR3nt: TGTGCCAGCAGTCCCGGCTGGGGGGGGCTCATGAACACTGAAGCTTTCTTT
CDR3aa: CASSPGWGGLMNTEAFF

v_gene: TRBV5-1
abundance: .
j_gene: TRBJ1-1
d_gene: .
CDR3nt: TGCGCCAGCAGCTTGGGTTGGACTAGCATGAACACTGAAGCTTTCTTT
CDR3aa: CASSLGWTSMNTEAFF

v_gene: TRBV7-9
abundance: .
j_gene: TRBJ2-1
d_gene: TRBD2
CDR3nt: TGTGCCAGCACGGTAGCGGGAGTCTACAATGAGCAGTTCTTC
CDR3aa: CASTVAGVYNEQFF

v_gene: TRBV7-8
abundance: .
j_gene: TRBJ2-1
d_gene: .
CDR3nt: TGTGCCAGCAGTTCAGCGACAGGGACTTCCAATGAGCAGTTCTTC
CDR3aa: CASSSATGTSNEQFF

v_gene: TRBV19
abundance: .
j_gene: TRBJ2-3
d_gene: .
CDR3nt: TGTGCCAGTAGTGCGGACATCACAGATACGCAGTATTTT
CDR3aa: CASSADITDTQYF

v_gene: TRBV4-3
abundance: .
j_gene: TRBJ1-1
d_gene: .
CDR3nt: TGCGCCAGCAGCCAGGCAGACAGGCTCACTGAAGCTTTCTTT
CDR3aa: CASSQADRLTEAFF

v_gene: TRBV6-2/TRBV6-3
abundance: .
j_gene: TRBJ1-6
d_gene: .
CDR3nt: TGTGCCAGCAGTTACCTGGGAGGAAGAACAGGCACCCTCCACTTT
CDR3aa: CASSYLGGRTGTLHF

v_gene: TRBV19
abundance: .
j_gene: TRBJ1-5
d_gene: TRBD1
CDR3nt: TGTGCCAGTAGTATGCGGGACAGATCCCAGCATTTT
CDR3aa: CASSMRDRSQHF

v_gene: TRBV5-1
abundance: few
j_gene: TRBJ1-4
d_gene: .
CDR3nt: TGCGCCAGCAGCTTGGGCGGGGTCTCGAATGAAAAACTGTTTTTT
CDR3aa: CASSLGGVSNEKLFF

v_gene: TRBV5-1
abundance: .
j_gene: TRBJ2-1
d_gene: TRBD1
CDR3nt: TGCGCCAGCAGCCGATGGGCGGGACAGGAATACAATGAGCAGTTCTTC
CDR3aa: CASSRWAGQEYNEQFF

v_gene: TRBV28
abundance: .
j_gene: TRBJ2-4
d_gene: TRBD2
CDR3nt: TGTGCCATTACGGGGGGAACCAAAAACATTCAGTACTTC
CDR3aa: CAITGGTKNIQYF

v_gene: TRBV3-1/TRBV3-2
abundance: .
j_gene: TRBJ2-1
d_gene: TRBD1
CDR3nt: TGTGCCAGCAGCACCAGGGGACAGGGCGGTGAGCAGTTCTTC
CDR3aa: CASSTRGQGGEQFF

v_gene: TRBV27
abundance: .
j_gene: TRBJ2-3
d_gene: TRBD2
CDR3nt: TGTGCCAGCAGTGGGATAGGGACTAGCGGGCTTGGGGATACGCAGTATTTT
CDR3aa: CASSGIGTSGLGDTQYF

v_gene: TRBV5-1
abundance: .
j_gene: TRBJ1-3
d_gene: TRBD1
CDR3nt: TGCGCCAGCAGCTTGGGCGGGACAGGGAGAAACACCATATATTTT
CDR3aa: CASSLGGTGRNTIYF

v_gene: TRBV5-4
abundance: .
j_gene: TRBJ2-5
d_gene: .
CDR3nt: TGTGCCAGCAGTCATATGGGGGCCCCTAGTGAGACCCAGTACTTC
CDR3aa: CASSHMGAPSETQYF

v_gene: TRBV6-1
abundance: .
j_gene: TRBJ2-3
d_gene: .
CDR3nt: TGTGCCAGCAGTGAAGCGTTGGGTCGCGGAGATACGCAGTATTTT
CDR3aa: CASSEALGRGDTQYF

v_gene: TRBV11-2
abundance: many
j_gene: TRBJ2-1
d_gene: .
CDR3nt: TGTGCCAGCAGCTTCATAAGCGGCCCTCGCCAAGGGGGGTTCTTC
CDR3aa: CASSFISGPRQGGFF

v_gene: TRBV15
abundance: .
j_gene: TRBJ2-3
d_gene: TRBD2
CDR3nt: TGTGCCACCAGCAGCGGGAGGGCCCAGGATACGCAGTATTTT
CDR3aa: CATSSGRAQDTQYF

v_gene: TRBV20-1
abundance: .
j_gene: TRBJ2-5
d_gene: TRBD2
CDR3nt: TGCAGTGCTAGTATGGGAGCGGGAGGAGAGACCCAGTACTTC
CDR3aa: CSASMGAGGETQYF

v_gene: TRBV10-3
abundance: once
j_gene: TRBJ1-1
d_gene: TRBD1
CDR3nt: TGTGCCATCAGCGCCGGGACAGTCGAAGCTTTCTTT
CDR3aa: CAISAGTVEAFF

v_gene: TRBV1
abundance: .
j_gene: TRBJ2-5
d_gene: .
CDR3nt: TGCACCAGCAGCCATTCACTAGCGGGAGGGCGGGAGACCCAGTACTTC
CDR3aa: CTSSHSLAGGRETQYF

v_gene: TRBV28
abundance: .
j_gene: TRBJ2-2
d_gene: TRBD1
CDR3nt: TGTGCCAGCAGTGTCCCGGGACAGGGGCTCGGGGAGCTGTTTTTT
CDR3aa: CASSVPGQGLGELFF

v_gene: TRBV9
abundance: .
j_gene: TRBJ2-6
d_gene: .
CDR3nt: TGTGCCAGCAGCGTAAACGGCGTGGGGGGAACTGGGGCCAACGTCCTGACTTTC
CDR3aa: CASSVNGVGGTGANVLTF

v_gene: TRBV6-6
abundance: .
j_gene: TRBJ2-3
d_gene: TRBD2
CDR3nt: TGTGCCAGCAGTTACCGCGGGGGGGCGACAGATACGCAGTATTTT
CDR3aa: CASSYRGGATDTQYF

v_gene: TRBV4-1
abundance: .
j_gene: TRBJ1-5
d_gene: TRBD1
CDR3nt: TGCGCCAGCAGTTTTGACAGGGAACAGCCCCAGCATTTT
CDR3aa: CASSFDREQPQHF

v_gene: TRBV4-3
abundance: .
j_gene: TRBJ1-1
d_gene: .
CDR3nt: TGCGCCAGCAGCCAAGAGCCGGGGGTGAACACTGAAGCTTTCTTT
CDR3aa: CASSQEPGVNTEAFF

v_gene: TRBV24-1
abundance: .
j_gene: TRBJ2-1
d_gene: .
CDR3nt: TGTGCCACCAGTGATCACCCGCAGGGGAGAGGGTACAATGAGCAGTTCTTC
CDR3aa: CATSDHPQGRGYNEQFF

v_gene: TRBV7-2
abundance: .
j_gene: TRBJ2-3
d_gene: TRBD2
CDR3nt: TGTGCCAGCAGCTTAGGTAGACTAGCGGGGGGGCCGGCAGATACGCAGTATTTT
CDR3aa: CASSLGRLAGGPADTQYF

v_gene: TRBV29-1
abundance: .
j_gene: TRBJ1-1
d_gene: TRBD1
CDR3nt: TGCAGCGCCGGACAGGGCCGAACTGAAGCTTTCTTT
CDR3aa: CSAGQGRTEAFF

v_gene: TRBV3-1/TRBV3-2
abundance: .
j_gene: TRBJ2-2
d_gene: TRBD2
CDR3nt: TGTGCCAGCAGCCAATGGGGCGGGGCTAGCGGGAACACCGGGGAGCTGTTTTTT
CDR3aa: CASSQWGGASGNTGELFF

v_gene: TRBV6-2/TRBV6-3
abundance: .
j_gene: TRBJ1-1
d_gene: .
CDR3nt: TGTGCCAGCAGTTACTCGAGCAGGGGGAACACTGAAGCTTTCTTT
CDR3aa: CASSYSSRGNTEAFF

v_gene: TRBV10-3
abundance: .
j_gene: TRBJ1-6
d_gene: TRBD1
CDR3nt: TGTGCCATCAGTACAGGGGGCCAGTCACCCCTCCACTTT
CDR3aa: CAISTGGQSPLHF